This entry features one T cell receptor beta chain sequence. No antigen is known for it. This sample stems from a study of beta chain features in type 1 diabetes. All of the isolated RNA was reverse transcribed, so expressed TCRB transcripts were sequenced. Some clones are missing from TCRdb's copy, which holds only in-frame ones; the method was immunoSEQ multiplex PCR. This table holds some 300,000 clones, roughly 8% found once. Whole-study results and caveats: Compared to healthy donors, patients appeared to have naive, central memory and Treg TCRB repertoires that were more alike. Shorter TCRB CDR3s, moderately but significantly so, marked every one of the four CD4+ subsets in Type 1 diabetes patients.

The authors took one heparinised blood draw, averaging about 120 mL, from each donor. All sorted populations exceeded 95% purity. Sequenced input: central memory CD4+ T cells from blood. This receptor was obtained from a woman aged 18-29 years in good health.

In DNA form, the CDR3 reads TGTGCCAGCAGCTTAGTGGGGTCCCGTACCCAAGAGACCCAGTACTTC. Translated, it gives CASSLVGSRTQETQYF. The V and J genes are TRBV13 and TRBJ2-5; no definite D call. Germline V gives CDR1 PRHDT, CDR2 FYEKMQ (reference sequence). This CDR3 has 16 residues. The V end lost 1 base, the J end lost 1 base, and 13 bases lay between the germline ends.